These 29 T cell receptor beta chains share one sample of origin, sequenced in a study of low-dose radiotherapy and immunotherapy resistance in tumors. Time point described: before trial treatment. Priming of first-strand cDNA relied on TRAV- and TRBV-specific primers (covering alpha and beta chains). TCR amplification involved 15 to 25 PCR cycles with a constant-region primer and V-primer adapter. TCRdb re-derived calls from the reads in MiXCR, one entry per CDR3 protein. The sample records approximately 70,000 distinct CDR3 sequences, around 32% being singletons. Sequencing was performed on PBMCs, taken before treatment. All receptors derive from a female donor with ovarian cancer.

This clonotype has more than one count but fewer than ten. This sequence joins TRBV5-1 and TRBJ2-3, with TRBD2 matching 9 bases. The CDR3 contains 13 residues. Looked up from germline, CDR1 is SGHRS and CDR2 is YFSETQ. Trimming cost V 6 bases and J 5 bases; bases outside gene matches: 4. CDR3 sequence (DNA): TGCGCCAGCACTAGCGGGGTAATAGATACGCAGTATTTT. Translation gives CASTSGVIDTQYF.

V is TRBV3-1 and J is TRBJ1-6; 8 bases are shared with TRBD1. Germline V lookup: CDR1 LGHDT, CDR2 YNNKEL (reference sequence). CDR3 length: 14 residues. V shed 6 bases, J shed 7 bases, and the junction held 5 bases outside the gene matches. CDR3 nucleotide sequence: TGTGCCAGCAGTTGGGGACAGGAGAATTCACCCCTCCACTTT. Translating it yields CASSWGQENSPLHF.

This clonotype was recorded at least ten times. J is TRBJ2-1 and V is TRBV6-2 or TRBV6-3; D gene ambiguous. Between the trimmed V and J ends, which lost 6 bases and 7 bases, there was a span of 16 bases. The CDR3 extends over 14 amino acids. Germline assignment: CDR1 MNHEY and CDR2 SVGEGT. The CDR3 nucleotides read TGTGCCAGCAGCCGTACCGCGCTAGTGAATGAGCAGTTCTTC. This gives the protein CASSRTALVNEQFF.

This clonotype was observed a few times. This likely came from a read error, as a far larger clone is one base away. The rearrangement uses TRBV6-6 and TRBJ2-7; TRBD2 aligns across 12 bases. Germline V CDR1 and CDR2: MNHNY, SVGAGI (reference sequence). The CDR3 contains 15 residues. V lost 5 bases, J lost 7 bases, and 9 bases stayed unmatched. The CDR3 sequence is CASSPSGRANNEQYF. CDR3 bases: TGTGCCAGCAGTCCTAGCGGGAGGGCAAACAATGAGCAGTACTTC.

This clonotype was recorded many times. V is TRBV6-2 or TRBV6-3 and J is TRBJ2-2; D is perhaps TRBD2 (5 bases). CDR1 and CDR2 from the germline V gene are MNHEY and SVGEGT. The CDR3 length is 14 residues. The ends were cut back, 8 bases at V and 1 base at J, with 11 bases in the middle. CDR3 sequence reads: CASGPGVNTGELFF. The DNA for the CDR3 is TGTGCCAGCGGCCCCGGGGTGAACACCGGGGAGCTGTTTTTT.

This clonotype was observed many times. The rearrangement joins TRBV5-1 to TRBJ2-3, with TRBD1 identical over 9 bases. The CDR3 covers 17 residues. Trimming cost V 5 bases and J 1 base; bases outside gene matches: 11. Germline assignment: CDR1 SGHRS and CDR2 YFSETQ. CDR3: CASRAGTGNKGTDTQYF. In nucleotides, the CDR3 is TGCGCCAGCAGGGCTGGGACAGGGAATAAGGGCACAGATACGCAGTATTTT.

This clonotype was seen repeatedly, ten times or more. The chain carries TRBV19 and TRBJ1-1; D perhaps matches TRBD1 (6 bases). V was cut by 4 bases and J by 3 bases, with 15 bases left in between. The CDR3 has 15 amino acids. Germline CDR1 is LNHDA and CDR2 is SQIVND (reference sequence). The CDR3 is CASSTQGPRDTEAFF. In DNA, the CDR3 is TGTGCCAGTAGTACCCAGGGGCCCAGGGACACTGAAGCTTTCTTT.

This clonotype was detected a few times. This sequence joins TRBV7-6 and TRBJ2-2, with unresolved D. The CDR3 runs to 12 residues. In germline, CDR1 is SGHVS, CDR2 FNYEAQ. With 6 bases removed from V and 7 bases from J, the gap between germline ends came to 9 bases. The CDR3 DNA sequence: TGTGCCAGCAGTTTCCAGCTCGGGGAGCTGTTTTTT. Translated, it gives CASSFQLGELFF.

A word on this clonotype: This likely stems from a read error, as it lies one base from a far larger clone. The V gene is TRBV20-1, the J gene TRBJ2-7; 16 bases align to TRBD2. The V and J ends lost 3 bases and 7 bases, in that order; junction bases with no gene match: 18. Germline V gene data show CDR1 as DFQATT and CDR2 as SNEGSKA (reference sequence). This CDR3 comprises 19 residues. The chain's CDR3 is CSASDPGLAGGRSIYEQYF. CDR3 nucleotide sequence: TGCAGTGCTAGTGACCCGGGACTAGCGGGGGGGCGGTCTATCTATGAGCAGTACTTC.

This CDR3 reads CATSSDTQGYEQYF. The CDR3 nucleotides are TGTGCCACCAGCAGCGATACACAGGGTTACGAGCAGTACTTC. V usage is TRBV15 and J usage is TRBJ2-7; D possibly corresponds to TRBD1 (6 bases). The length of the CDR3 is 14 residues. V was clipped by 3 bases and J by 4 bases, with 13 bases between them. The germline gives CDR1 LNHNV, CDR2 YYDKDF (reference sequence).

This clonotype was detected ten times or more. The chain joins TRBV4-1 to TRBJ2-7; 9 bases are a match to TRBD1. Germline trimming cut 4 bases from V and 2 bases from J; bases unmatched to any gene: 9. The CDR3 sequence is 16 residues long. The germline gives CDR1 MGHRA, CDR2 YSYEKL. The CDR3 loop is CASSPALGQGAYEQYF. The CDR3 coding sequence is TGCGCCAGCAGCCCCGCTTTGGGACAGGGAGCCTACGAGCAGTACTTC.

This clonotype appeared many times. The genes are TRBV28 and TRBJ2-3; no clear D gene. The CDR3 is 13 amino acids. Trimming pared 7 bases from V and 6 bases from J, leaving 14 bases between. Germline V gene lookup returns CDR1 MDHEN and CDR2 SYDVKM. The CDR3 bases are TGTGCCAGCAAAGAGCTTTGGCCGGATACGCAGTATTTT. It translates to CASKELWPDTQYF.

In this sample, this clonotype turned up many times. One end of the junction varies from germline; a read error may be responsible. CDR3 nucleotide sequence: TGCGCCAGCAACTTGCTTACGATGCCAGATACGCAGTATTTT. Protein product: CASNLLTMPDTQYF. V is TRBV5-1 and J is TRBJ2-3, with unresolved D. Germline-derived CDR1 and CDR2 are SGHRS and YFSETQ. The CDR3 spans 14 residues.

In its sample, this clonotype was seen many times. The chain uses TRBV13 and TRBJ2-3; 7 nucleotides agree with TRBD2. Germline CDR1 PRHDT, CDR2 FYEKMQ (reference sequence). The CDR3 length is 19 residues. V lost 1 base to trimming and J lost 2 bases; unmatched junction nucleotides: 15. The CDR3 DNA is TGTGCCAGCAGCTTAGTACGAATTGTGGCTAGCGGTTCCACAGATACGCAGTATTTT. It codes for CASSLVRIVASGSTDTQYF. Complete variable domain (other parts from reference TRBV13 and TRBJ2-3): AAGVIQSPRHLIKEKRETATLKCYPIPRHDTVYWYQQGPGQDPQFLISFYEKMQSDKGSIPDRFSAQQFSDYHSELNMSSLELGDSALYFCASSLVRIVASGSTDTQYFGPGTRLTVL.

CDR3 region: CASSKQGMDNQPQHF. CDR3 bases: TGCGCCAGCAGTAAACAGGGTATGGACAATCAGCCCCAGCATTTT. The chain joins TRBV5-1 to TRBJ1-5; possible D gene TRBD1, 6 bases. V shed 5 bases and J shed 3 bases, with 15 bases lying between them. CDR1 is SGHRS and CDR2 is YFSETQ in the germline V gene. The CDR3 totals 15 residues.

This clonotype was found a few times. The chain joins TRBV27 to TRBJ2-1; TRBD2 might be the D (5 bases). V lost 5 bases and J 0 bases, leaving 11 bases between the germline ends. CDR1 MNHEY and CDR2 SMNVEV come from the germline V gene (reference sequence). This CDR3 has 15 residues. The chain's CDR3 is CASSGRGSSYNEQFF. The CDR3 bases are TGTGCCAGCAGTGGACGGGGAAGCTCCTACAATGAGCAGTTCTTC.

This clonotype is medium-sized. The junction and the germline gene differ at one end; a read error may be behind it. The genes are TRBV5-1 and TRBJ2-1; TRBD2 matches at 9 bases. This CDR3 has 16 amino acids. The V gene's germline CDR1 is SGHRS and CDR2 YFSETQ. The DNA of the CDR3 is TGTGCCAGCAGCTTGCAGACTAGCGGTTCCTACAATGAGCAGTTCTTC. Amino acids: CASSLQTSGSYNEQFF.

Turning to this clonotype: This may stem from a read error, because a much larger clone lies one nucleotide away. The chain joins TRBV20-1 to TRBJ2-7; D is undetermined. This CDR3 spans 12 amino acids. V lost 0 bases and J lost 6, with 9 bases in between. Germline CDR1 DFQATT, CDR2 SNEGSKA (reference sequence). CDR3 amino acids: CSARDQRPEQYF. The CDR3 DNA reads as TGCAGTGCTAGAGATCAGCGCCCCGAGCAGTACTTC.

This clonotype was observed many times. CDR3 coding DNA: TGTGCCAGCAGCCCGACCTGGGGACAGCAAGAGACCCAGTACTTC. Translating gives CASSPTWGQQETQYF. The chain joins TRBV14 to TRBJ2-5, with 7 nucleotides matching TRBD1. Germline CDR1 and CDR2: SGHDN and FVKESK. The CDR3 sequence is 15 residues long. After removal of 4 bases from V and 2 bases from J, the junction contained 7 bases not matched to a gene.

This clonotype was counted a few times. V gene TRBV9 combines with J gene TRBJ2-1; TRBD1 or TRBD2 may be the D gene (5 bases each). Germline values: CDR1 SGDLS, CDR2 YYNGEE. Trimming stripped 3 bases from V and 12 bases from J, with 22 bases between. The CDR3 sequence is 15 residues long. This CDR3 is CASSANPGTPKGQFF. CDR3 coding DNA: TGTGCCAGCAGCGCTAATCCCGGGACCCCAAAGGGGCAGTTCTTC.

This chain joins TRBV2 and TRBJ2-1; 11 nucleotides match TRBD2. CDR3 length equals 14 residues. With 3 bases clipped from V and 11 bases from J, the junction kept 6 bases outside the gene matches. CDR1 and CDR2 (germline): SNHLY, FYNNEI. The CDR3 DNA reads TGTGCCAGCAGTGATAGCGGGAGGGCCTCGAAGCAGTTCTTC. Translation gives CASSDSGRASKQFF.

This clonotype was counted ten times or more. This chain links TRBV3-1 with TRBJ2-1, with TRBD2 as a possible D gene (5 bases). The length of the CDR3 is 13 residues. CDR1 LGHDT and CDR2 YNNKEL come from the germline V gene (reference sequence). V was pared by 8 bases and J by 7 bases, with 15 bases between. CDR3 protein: CASGLKGVNEQFF. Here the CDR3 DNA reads TGTGCCAGCGGACTGAAGGGAGTGAATGAGCAGTTCTTC.

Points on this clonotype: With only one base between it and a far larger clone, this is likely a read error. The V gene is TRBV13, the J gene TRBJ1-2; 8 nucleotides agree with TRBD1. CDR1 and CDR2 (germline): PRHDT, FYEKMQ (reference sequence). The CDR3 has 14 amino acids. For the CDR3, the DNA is TGTGCCTGCAGGGAGACAGGGGTTCACTATGGCTACACCTTC. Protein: CACRETGVHYGYTF. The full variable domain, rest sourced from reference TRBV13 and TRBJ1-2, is AAGVIQSPRHLIKEKRETATLKCYPIPRHDTVYWYQQGPGQDPQFLISFYEKMQSDKGSIPDRFSAQQFSDYHSELNMSSLELGDSALYFCACRETGVHYGYTFGSGTRLTVV.

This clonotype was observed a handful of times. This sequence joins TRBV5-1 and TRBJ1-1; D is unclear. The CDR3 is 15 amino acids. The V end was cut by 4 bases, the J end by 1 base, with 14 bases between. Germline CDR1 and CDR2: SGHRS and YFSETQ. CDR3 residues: CASSPELGSNTEAFF. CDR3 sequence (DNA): TGCGCCAGCAGCCCAGAATTGGGATCGAACACTGAAGCTTTCTTT.

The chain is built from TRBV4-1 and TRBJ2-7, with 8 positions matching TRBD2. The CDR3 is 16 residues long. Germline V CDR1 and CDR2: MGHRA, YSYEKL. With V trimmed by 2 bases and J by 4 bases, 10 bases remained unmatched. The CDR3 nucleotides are TGCGCCAGCAGCCAACCAGGGCGGGGGGAAAGATACGAGCAGTACTTC. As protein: CASSQPGRGERYEQYF.

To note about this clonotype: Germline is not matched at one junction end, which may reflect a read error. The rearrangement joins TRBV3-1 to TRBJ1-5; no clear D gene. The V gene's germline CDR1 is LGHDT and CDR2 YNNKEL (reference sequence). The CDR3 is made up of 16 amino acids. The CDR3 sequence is CTSSQGSQLGNQPQHF. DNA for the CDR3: TGTACCAGCAGCCAAGGGTCCCAGCTGGGAAATCAGCCCCAGCATTTT.

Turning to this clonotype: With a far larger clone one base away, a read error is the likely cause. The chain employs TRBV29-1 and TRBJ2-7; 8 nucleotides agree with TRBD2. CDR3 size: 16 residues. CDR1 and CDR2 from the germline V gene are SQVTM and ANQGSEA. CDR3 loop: CAHVPPAGASHNEQYF. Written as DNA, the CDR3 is TGCGCCCATGTTCCCCCAGCGGGAGCATCCCACAATGAGCAGTACTTC.

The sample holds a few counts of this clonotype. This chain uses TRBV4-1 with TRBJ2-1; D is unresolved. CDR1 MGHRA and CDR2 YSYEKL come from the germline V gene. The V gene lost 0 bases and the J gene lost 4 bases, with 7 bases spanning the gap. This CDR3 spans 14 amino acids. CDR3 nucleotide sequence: TGCGCCAGCAGCCAAGATGGCCGGTACAATGAGCAGTTCTTC. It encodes CASSQDGRYNEQFF.

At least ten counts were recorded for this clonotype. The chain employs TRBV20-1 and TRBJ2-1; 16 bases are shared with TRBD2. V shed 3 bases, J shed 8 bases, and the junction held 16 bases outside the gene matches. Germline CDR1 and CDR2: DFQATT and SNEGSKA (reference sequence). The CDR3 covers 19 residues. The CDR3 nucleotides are TGCAGTGCTAGTGACCCGGGACTAGCGGGGGGGCGGTCTATCTATGAGCAGTTCTTC. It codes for CSASDPGLAGGRSIYEQFF.